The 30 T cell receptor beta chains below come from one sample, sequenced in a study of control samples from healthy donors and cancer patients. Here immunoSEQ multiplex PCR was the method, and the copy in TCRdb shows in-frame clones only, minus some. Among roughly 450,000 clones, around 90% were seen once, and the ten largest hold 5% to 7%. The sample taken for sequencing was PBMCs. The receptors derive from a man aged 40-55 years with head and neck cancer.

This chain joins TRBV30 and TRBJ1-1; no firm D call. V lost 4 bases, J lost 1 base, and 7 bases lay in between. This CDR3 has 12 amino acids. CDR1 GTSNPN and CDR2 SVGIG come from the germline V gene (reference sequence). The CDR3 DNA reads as TGTGCCTGGAATTCAGAGAACACTGAAGCTTTCTTT. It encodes CAWNSENTEAFF.

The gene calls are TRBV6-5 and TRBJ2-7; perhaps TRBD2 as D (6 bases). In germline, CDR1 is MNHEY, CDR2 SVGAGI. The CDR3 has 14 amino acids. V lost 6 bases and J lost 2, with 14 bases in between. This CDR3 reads CASRMGGWAYEQYF. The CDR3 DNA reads TGTGCCAGCAGAATGGGAGGTTGGGCCTACGAGCAGTACTTC.

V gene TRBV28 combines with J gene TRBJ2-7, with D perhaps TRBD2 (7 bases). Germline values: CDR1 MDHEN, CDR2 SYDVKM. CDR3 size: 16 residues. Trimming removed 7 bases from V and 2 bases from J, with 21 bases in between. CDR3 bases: TGTGCCAGCATCCAAACGGGGGGACAAGGGACCTACGAGCAGTACTTC. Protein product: CASIQTGGQGTYEQYF.

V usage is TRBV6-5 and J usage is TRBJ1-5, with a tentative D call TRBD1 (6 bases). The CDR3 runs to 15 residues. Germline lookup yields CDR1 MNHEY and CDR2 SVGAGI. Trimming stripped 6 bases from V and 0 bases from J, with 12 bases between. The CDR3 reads CASSRGTYSNQPQHF. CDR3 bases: TGTGCCAGCAGCAGGGGTACCTATAGCAATCAGCCCCAGCATTTT.

CDR3: CASSELGRETQYF. The DNA of the CDR3 is TGTGCCAGCAGTGAGTTAGGGAGAGAGACCCAGTACTTC. This sequence joins TRBV11-2 and TRBJ2-5; a possible D gene is TRBD2 (5 bases). Germline V CDR1 and CDR2: SGHAT, FQNNGV. The CDR3 consists of 13 residues. Trimming cost V 6 bases and J 4 bases, with 12 bases left between them. The variable domain in full, with the rest retrieved from reference TRBV11-2 and TRBJ2-5, is EAGVAQSPRYKIIEKRQSVAFWCNPISGHATLYWYQQILGQGPKLLIQFQNNGVVDDSQLPKDRFSAERLKGVDSTLKIQPAKLEDSAVYLCASSELGRETQYFGPGTRLLVL.

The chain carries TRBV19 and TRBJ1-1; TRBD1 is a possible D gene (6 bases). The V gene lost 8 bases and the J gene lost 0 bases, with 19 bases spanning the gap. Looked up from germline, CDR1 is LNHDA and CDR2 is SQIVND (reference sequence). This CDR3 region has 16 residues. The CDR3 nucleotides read TGTGCCAGTGTGGCAGGGACACCCTACTTGAACACTGAAGCTTTCTTT. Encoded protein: CASVAGTPYLNTEAFF.

Written as DNA, the CDR3 is TGTGCCAGCAGTTCTAGCGGGGGCCGAAGCTCCTACGAGCAGTACTTC. Protein sequence: CASSSSGGRSSYEQYF. The chain is built from TRBV28 and TRBJ2-7; 10 bases are a match to TRBD2. From germline, CDR1 is MDHEN and CDR2 SYDVKM. The ends lost 4 bases at V and 0 bases at J; junction bases unmatched: 6. CDR3 size: 16 residues.

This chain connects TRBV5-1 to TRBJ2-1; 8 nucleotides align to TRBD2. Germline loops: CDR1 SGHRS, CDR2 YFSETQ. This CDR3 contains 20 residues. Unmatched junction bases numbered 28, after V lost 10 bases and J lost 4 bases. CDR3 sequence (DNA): TGCGCCTCCCGGGGGGGAGCAGCTTGGGTAGCGCTAGCCCAATACAATGAGCAGTTCTTC. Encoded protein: CASRGGAAWVALAQYNEQFF. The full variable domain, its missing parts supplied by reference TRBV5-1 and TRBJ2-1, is KAGVTQTPRYLIKTRGQQVTLSCSPISGHRSVSWYQQTPGQGLQFLFEYFSETQRNKGNFPGRFSGRQFSNSRSEMNVSTLELGDSALYLCASRGGAAWVALAQYNEQFFGPGTRLTVL.

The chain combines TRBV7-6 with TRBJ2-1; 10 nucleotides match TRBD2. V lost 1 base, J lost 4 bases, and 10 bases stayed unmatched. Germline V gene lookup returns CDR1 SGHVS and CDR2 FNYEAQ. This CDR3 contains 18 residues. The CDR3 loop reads CASSLDRLAGEVYNEQFF. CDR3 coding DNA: TGTGCCAGCAGCTTAGATAGGCTAGCGGGAGAAGTGTACAATGAGCAGTTCTTC.

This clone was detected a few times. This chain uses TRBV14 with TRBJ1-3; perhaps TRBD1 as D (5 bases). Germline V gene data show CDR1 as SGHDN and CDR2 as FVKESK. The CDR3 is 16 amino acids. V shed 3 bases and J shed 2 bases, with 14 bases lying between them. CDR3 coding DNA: TGTGCCAGCAGCCACAACAGGAGGAGCCCTGGAAACACCATATATTTT. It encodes CASSHNRRSPGNTIYF.

CDR3 DNA sequence: TGTGCCAGCAGGGGAGGTGCACACATGAACACTGAAGCTTTCTTT. This encodes CASRGGAHMNTEAFF. V gene TRBV6-5 combines with J gene TRBJ1-1; D unclear. Germline CDR1 MNHEY, CDR2 SVGAGI. V lost 6 bases and J 0 bases, leaving 14 bases between the germline ends. This CDR3 is built from 15 residues.

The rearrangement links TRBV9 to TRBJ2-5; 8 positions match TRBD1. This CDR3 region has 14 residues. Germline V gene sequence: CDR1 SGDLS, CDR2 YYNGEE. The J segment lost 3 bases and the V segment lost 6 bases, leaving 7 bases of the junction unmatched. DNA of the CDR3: TGTGCCAGCACCCCGACAGGGGACAAAGAGACCCAGTACTTC. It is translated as CASTPTGDKETQYF.

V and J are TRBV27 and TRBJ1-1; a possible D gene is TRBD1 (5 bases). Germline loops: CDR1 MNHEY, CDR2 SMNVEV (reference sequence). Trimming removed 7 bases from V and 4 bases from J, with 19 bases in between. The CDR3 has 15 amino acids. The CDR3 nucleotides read TGTGCCAGCAACCCCACCCGGGGGAAGGTCACTGAAGCTTTCTTT. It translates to CASNPTRGKVTEAFF.

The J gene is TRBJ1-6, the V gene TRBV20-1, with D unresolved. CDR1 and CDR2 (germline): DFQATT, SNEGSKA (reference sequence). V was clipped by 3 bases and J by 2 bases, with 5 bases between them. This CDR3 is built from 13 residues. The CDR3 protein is CSASGAYNSPLHF. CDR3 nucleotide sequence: TGCAGTGCTAGTGGGGCCTATAATTCACCCCTCCACTTT.

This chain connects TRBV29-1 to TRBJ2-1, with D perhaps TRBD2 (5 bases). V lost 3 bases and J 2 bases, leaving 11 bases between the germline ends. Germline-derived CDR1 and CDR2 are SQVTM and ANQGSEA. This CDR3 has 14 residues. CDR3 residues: CSVDGSAAYNEQFF. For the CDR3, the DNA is TGCAGCGTTGATGGGAGCGCCGCCTACAATGAGCAGTTCTTC.

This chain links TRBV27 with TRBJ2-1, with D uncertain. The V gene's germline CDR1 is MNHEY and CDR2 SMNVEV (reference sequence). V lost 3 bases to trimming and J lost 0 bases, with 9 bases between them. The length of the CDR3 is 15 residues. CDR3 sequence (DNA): TGTGCCAGCAGTTTTCGCATAGGCTCCTACAATGAGCAGTTCTTC. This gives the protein CASSFRIGSYNEQFF.

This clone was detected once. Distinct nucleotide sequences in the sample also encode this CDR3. The CDR3 is CASSRPGGEETQYF. CDR3 coding DNA: TGTGCCAGCAGCCGACCAGGGGGGGAAGAGACCCAGTACTTC. The chain carries TRBV5-4 and TRBJ2-5; possibly TRBD1 or TRBD2 for D (7 bases each). This CDR3 region has 14 residues. V was clipped by 4 bases and J by 3 bases, with 13 bases between them. Germline CDR1 SGHNT, CDR2 YYREEE (reference sequence).

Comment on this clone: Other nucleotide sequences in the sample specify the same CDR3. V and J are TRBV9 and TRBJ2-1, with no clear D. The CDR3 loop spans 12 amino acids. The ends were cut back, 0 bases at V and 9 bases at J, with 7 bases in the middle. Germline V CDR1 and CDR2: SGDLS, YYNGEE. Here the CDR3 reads CASSVAGLEQFF. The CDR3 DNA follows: TGTGCCAGCAGCGTAGCGGGTCTTGAGCAGTTCTTC.

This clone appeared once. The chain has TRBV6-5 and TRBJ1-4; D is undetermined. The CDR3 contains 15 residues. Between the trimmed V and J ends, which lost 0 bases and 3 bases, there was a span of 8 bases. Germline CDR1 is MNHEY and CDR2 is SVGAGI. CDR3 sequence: CASSYSRVPNEKLFF. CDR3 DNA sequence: TGTGCCAGCAGTTACTCAAGGGTCCCTAATGAAAAACTGTTTTTT.

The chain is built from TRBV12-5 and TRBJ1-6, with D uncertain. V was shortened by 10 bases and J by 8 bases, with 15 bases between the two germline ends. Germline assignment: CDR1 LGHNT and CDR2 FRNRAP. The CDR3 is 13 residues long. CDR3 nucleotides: TGTGCTACCCAGAACTTAAGGGATTCACCCCTCCACTTT. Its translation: CATQNLRDSPLHF.

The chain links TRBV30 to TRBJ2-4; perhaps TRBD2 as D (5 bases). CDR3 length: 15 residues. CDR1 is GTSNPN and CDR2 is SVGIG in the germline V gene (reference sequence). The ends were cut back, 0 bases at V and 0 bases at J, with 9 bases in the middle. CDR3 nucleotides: TGTGCCTGGAGTGTAAACGGACTAGCCAAAAACATTCAGTACTTC. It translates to CAWSVNGLAKNIQYF. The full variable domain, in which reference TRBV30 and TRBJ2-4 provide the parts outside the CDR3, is SQTIHQWPATLVQPVGSPLSLECTVEGTSNPNLYWYRQAAGRGLQLLFYSVGIGQISSEVPQNLSASRPQDRQFILSSKKLLLSDSGFYLCAWSVNGLAKNIQYFGAGTRLSVL.

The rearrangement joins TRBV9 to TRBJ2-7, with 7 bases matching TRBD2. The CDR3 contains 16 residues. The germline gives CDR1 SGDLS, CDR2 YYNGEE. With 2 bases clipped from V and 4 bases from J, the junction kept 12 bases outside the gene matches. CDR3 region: CASSVGLAVGGYEQYF. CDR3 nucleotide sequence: TGTGCCAGCAGCGTGGGGCTAGCGGTCGGGGGGTACGAGCAGTACTTC.

Here the CDR3 DNA reads TGTGCCAGCAGCCAGCCCCCGGGACAGGGGTGGAGTAGTTCACCCCTCCACTTT. It encodes CASSQPPGQGWSSSPLHF. This chain connects TRBV3-1 (or the pseudogene TRBV3-2) to TRBJ1-6; 10 bases fit TRBD1. The CDR3 is 18 residues long. With V trimmed by 3 bases and J by 9 bases, 14 bases remained unmatched. Germline CDR1 reads LGHDT; CDR2 reads YNNKEL (reference sequence).

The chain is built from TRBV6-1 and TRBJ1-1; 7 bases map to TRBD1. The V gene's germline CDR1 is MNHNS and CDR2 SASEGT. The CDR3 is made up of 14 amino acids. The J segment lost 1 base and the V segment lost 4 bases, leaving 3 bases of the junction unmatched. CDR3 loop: CASSARQGNTEAFF. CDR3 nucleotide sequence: TGTGCCAGCAGTGCAAGACAGGGGAACACTGAAGCTTTCTTT.

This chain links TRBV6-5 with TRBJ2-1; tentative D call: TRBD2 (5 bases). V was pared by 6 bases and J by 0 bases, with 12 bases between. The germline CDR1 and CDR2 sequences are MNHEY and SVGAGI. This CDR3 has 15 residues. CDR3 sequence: CASSRIRDSYNEQFF. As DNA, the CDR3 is TGTGCCAGCAGCCGGATCCGGGACTCCTACAATGAGCAGTTCTTC.

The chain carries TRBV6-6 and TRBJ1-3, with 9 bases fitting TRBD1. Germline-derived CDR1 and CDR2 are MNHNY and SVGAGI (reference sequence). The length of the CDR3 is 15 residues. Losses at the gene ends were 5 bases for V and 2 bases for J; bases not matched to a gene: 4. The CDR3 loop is CASSQQGATGNTIYF. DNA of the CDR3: TGTGCCAGCAGTCAACAGGGGGCCACTGGAAACACCATATATTTT.

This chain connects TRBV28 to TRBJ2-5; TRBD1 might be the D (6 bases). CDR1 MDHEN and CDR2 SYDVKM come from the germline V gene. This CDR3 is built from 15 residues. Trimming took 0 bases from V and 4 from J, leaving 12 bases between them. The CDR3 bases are TGTGCCAGCAGTTTATGGGGACGGACAGTAGAGACCCAGTACTTC. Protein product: CASSLWGRTVETQYF.

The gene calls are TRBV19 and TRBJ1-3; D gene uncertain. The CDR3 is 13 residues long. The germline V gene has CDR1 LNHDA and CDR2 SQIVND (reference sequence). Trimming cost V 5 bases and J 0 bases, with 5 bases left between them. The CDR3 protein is CASSYTSGNTIYF. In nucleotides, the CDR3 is TGTGCCAGTAGTTACACCTCTGGAAACACCATATATTTT. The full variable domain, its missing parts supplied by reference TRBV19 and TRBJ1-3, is DGGITQSPKYLFRKEGQNVTLSCEQNLNHDAMYWYRQDPGQGLRLIYYSQIVNDFQKGDIAEGYSVSREKKESFPLTVTSAQKNPTAFYLCASSYTSGNTIYFGEGSWLTVV.

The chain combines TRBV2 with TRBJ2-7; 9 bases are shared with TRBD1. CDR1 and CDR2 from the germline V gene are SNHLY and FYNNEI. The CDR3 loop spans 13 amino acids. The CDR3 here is CATGTGNSYEQYF. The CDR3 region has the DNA TGTGCGACCGGGACAGGGAACTCCTACGAGCAGTACTTC.

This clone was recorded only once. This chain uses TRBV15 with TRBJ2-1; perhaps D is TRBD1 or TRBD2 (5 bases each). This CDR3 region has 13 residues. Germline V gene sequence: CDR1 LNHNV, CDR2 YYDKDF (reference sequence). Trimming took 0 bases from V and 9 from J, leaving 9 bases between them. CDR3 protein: CATSREVGREQFF. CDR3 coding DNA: TGTGCCACCAGCAGAGAAGTGGGACGTGAGCAGTTCTTC.